This TCR beta chain was obtained from a study of blood T cell repertoires in COVID-19. How the authors handled the data: Researchers report that nucleated cell counts were estimated from reference gene primer amplification. Using immunoSEQ multiplex PCR, the repertoire was profiled, and TCRdb retains in-frame clones only, with some absent. Clonal size and the V and J genes are those of that table, whereas D and trimming came from the DNA. Of roughly 25,000 clones detected, roughly 72% appear once; the ten largest clones hold roughly 43%. Trimming removed 0 bases at V and 0 bases at J, with 12 bases between. From germline, CDR1 is MGHRA and CDR2 YSYEKL. The CDR3 sequence is 17 residues long. This clone was seen only a few times.

J is TRBJ2-1 and V is TRBV4-1; D perhaps matches TRBD2 (5 bases). This receptor was identified in a woman of 80 years or more with acute or convalescent COVID-19. The sample taken for sequencing was peripheral blood. The DNA for the CDR3 is TGCGCCAGCAGCCAAGACCCCCCCCGGGGCTCCTACAATGAGCAGTTCTTC. Translated: CASSQDPPRGSYNEQFF.